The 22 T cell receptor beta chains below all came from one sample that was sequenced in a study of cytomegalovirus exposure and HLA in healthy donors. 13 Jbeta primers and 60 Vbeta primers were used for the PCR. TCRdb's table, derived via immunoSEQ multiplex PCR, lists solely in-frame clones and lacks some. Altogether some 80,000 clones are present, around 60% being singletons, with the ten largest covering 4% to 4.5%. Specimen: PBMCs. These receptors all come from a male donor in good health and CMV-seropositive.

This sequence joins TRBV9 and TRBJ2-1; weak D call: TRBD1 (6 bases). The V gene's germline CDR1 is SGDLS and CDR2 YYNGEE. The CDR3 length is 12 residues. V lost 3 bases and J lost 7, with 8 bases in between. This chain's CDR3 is CASSAGHNEQFF. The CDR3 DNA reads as TGTGCCAGCAGCGCGGGACATAATGAGCAGTTCTTC.

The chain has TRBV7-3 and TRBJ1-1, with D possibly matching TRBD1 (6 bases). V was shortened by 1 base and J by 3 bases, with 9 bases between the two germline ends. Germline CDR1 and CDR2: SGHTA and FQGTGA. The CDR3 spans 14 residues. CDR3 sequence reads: CASSLNRVDTEAFF. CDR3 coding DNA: TGTGCCAGCAGCTTAAACAGGGTCGACACTGAAGCTTTCTTT. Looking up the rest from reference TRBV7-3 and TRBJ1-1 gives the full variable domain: GAGVSQTPSNKVTEKGKYVELRCDPISGHTALYWYRQSLGQGPEFLIYFQGTGAADDSGLPNDRFFAVRPEGSVSTLKIQRTERGDSAVYLCASSLNRVDTEAFFGQGTRLTVV.

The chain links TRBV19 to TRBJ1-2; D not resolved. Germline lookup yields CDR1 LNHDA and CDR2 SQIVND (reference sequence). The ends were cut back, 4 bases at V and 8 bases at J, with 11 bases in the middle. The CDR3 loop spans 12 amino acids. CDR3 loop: CASSTRGAGYTF. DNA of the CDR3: TGTGCCAGTAGTACTCGGGGAGCCGGCTACACCTTC.

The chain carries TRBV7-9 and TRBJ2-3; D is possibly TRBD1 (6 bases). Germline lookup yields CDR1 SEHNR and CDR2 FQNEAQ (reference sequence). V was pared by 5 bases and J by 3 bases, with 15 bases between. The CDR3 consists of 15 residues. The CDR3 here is CASSPDSLLTDTQYF. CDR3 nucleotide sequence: TGTGCCAGCAGCCCGGACAGCCTGTTAACAGATACGCAGTATTTT. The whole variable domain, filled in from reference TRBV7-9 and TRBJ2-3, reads DTGVSQNPRHKITKRGQNVTFRCDPISEHNRLYWYRQTLGQGPEFLTYFQNEAQLEKSRLLSDRFSAERPKGSFSTLEIQRTEQGDSAMYLCASSPDSLLTDTQYFGPGTRLTVL.

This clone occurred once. The DNA for the CDR3 is TGTGCCAGCAGTTTGAGCACTCAATTAGGACAGGGGAACACTGAAGCTTTCTTT. It yields the protein CASSLSTQLGQGNTEAFF. The chain couples TRBV28 to TRBJ1-1, with TRBD1 matching 8 bases. The CDR3 contains 18 residues. The germline V gene has CDR1 MDHEN and CDR2 SYDVKM. J was trimmed by 1 base and V by 3 bases; bases with no gene match: 13.

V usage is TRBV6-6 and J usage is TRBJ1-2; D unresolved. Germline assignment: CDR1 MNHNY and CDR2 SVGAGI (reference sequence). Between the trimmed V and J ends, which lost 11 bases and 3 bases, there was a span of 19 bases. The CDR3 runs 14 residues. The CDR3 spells CALLPGGGDYGYTF. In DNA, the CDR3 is TGTGCCCTCTTGCCCGGCGGCGGGGACTATGGCTACACCTTC.

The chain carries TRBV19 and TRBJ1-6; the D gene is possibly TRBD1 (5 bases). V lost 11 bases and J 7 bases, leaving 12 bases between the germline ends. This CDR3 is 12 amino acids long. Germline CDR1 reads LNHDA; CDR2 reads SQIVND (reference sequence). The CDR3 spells CAGGGRNSPLHF. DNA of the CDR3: TGTGCCGGGGGGGGAAGGAATTCACCCCTCCACTTT.

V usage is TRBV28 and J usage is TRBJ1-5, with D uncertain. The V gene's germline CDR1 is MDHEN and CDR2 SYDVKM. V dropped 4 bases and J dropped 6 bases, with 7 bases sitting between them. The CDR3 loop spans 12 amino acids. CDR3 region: CASSYGVQPQHF. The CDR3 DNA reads TGTGCCAGCAGTTACGGTGTTCAGCCCCAGCATTTT.

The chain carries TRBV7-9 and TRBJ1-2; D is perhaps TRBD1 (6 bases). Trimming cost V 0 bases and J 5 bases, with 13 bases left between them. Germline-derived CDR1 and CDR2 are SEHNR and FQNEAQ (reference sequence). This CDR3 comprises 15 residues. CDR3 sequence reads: CASSLARQEFYGYTF. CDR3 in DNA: TGTGCCAGCAGCTTAGCACGACAGGAGTTTTATGGCTACACCTTC.

The CDR3 is CSVVGGIGSYEQYF. CDR3 coding DNA: TGCAGCGTTGTAGGGGGTATTGGGTCCTACGAGCAGTACTTC. This sequence joins TRBV29-1 and TRBJ2-5; a possible D gene is TRBD1 (6 bases). TRBJ2-7 explains the end of the DNA better; the J call may be wrong. Germline CDR1 and CDR2: SQVTM and ANQGSEA. There are 14 residues in the CDR3.

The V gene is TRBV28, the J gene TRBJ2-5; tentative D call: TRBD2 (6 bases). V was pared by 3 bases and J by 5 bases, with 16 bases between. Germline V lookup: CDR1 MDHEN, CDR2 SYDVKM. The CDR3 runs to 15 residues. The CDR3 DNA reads TGTGCCAGCAGTTTTAATGTTGGGGGGAGGGAGACCCAGTACTTC. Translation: CASSFNVGGRETQYF. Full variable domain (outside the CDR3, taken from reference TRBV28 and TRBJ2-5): DVKVTQSSRYLVKRTGEKVFLECVQDMDHENMFWYRQDPGLGLRLIYFSYDVKMKEKGDIPEGYSVSREKKERFSLILESASTNQTSMYLCASSFNVGGRETQYFGPGTRLLVL.

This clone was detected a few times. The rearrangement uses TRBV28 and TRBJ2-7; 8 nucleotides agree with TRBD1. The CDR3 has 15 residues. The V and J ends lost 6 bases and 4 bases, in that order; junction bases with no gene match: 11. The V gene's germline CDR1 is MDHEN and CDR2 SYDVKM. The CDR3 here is CASSREPRGLYEQYF. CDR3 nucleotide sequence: TGTGCCAGCAGCCGGGAGCCCAGGGGGCTGTACGAGCAGTACTTC.

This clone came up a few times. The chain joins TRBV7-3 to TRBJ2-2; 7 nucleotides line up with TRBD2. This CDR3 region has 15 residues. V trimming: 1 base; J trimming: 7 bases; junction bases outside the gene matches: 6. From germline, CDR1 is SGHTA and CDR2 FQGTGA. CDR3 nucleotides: TGTGCCAGCAGCTTAAGGCGGGAGAAGGGCGGGGAGCTGTTTTTT. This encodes CASSLRREKGGELFF.

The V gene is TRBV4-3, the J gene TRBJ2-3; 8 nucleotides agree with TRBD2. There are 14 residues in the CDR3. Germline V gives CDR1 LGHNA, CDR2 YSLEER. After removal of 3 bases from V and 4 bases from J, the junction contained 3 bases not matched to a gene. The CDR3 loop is CASSHYGGADTQYF. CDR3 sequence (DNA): TGCGCCAGCAGCCATTACGGGGGGGCAGATACGCAGTATTTT.

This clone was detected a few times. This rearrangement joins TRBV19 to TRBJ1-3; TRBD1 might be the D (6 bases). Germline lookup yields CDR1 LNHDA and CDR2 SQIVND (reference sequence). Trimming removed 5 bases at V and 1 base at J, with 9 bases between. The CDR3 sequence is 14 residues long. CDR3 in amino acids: CASSLGTSGNTIYF. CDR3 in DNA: TGTGCCAGTAGTCTCGGGACATCTGGAAACACCATATATTTT.

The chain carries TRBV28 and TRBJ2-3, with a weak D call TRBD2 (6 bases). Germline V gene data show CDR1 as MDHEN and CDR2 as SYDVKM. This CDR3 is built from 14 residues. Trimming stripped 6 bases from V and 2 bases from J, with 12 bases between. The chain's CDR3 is CASSLSGHTDTQYF. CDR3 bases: TGTGCCAGCAGCCTTAGCGGACACACAGATACGCAGTATTTT.

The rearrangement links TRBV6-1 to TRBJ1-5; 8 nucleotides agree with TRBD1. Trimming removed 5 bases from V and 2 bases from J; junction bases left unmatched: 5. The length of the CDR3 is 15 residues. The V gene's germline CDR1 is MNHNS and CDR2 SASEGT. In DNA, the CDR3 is TGTGCCAGCAGTCTACAGGACAGGGGCAATCAGCCCCAGCATTTT. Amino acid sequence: CASSLQDRGNQPQHF.

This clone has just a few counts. CDR3 sequence reads: CASSPAGRGEQFF. The CDR3 nucleotides read TGTGCCAGCAGCCCCGCGGGGCGGGGTGAGCAGTTCTTC. The chain couples TRBV5-6 to TRBJ2-1, with D perhaps matching TRBD2 (6 bases). Per the germline V gene, CDR1 is SGHDT and CDR2 is YYEEEE. The CDR3 length is 13 residues. With 4 bases removed from V and 9 bases from J, the gap between germline ends came to 14 bases.

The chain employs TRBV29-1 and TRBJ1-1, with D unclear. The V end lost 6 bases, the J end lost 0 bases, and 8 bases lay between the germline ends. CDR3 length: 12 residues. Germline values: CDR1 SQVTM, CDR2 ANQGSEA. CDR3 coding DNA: TGCAGCGTCCGTGCGGTGAACACTGAAGCTTTCTTT. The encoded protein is CSVRAVNTEAFF.

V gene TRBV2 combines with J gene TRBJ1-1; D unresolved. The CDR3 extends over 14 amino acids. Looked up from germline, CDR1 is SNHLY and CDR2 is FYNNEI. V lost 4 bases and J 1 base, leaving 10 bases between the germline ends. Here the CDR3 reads CASSGAAGNTEAFF. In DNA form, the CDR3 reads TGTGCCAGCAGTGGAGCAGCGGGGAACACTGAAGCTTTCTTT. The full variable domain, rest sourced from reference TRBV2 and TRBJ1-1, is EPEVTQTPSHQVTQMGQEVILRCVPISNHLYFYWYRQILGQKVEFLVSFYNNEISEKSEIFDDQFSVERPDGSNFTLKIRSTKLEDSAMYFCASSGAAGNTEAFFGQGTRLTVV.

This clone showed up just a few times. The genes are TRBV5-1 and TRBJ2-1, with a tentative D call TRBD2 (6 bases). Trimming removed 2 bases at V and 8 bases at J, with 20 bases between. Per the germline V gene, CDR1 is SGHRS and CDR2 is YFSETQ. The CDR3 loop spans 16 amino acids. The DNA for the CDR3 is TGCGCCAGCAGCTTAAACGGGGGAACGAACGGGGATGAGCAGTTCTTC. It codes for CASSLNGGTNGDEQFF.

For the CDR3, the DNA is TGTGCCAGCAGCTTGGGCGCTATTGGGACAGGGGGAGTTACCTATGGCTACACCTTC. Its protein product is CASSLGAIGTGGVTYGYTF. V is TRBV5-4 and J is TRBJ1-2; 11 bases align to TRBD1. The V gene end was trimmed by 0 bases and the J gene end by 4 bases; junction bases not matched to a gene: 14. This CDR3 is built from 19 residues. Germline CDR1 is SGHNT and CDR2 is YYREEE (reference sequence).